This TCR beta chain appears in the sequencing data of a study of low-dose radiotherapy and immunotherapy resistance in tumors. Whole-study context: Cohort 2 was treated with 1 Gy per fraction every two weeks, amounting to 13 Gy across 26 weeks.

Alpha and beta chains were covered, as first-strand cDNA relied on TRAV- and TRBV-specific primers. For amplifying TCRs, the PCR ran for about 22 cycles with Phusion, which was used together with a constant-region primer and the adapter on the V primers. It was by in vitro transcription that isolated mRNA was amplified. TCRdb processed the reads anew with MiXCR; each CDR3 protein has one entry. The data show about 97,000 distinct CDR3 sequences, roughly 20% seen once. With regard to this clonotype: The missing conserved phenylalanine or tryptophan at the end of this CDR3 makes a read error likely.

Time point here: after trial treatment. Treatment reported: LDRT plus nivolumab, ipilimumab, low-dose cyclophosphamide and aspirin (RACIN trial). Treatment of the donors consisted of nivolumab and ipilimumab (plus aspirin, low-dose cyclophosphamide and low-dose radiotherapy). Patients deemed eligible presented with advanced solid tumors lacking tumor-infiltrating lymphocytes. Germline V gives CDR1 SGHAT, CDR2 FQDESV (reference sequence). This CDR3 has 14 amino acids. V was shortened by 7 bases and J by 0 bases, with 11 bases between the two germline ends. This sequence joins TRBV11-1 and TRBJ2-3; D is possibly TRBD1 or TRBD2 (5 bases each). This TCR was sampled from a male donor with prostate cancer. This sample comprised PBMCs, obtained after low-dose radiotherapy plus immunotherapy. The CDR3 is CASIAWDSTDTQYS. The DNA of the CDR3 is TGTGCCAGCATCGCCTGGGACAGCACAGATACGCAGTATTCT.